Following are 31 T cell receptor beta chains from one sample sequenced in a study of human T cells and chemical hapten exposure. Noted time point: pre-sensitization, week 0. Treatment here: therapeutic diphenylcyclopropenone sensitization with weekly scalp DPC. Each CDR3 protein is one row after TCRdb ran MiXCR on the RACE reads. The sample records tens of thousands of distinct CDR3 sequences, roughly 9.7% being singletons. The source was whole blood, collected in connection with sensitization to the hapten diphenylcyclopropenone (DPC). These receptors originate from a woman aged 45-59 years with alopecia areata. Some clones in this sample may be carry-over from other donors' samples.

The V call is TRBV28, the J call TRBJ2-3; 8 bases agree with TRBD2. With V trimmed by 4 bases and J by 6 bases, 12 bases remained unmatched. CDR3 length: 16 residues. Germline CDR1 reads MDHEN; CDR2 reads SYDVKM. CDR3 DNA: TGTGCCAGCAGTTCGTCCTGGGGACTAGGGAGGGATACGCAGTATTTT. Its translation is CASSSSWGLGRDTQYF.

This clonotype was recorded a few times. The chain links TRBV3-1 to TRBJ2-5; D might be TRBD1 (5 bases). CDR1 and CDR2 from the germline V gene are LGHDT and YNNKEL (reference sequence). The CDR3 sequence is 12 residues long. Between the trimmed V and J ends, which lost 1 base and 6 bases, there was a span of 6 bases. The CDR3 DNA is TGTGCCAGCAGCCAAGGGACAAAGACCCAGTACTTC. Translating it yields CASSQGTKTQYF.

Here the CDR3 DNA reads TGTGCCAGCACGACAAAGGGGGTCGCTGAAGCTTTCTTT. Translation: CASTTKGVAEAFF. J is TRBJ1-1 and V is TRBV27; D perhaps matches TRBD1 (6 bases). CDR1 and CDR2 from the germline V gene are MNHEY and SMNVEV (reference sequence). The CDR3 contains 13 residues. V was cut by 7 bases and J by 6 bases, with 15 bases left in between.

This clonotype was picked up a small number of times. The V call is TRBV20-1, the J call TRBJ1-4; D is unclear. Germline V CDR1 and CDR2: DFQATT, SNEGSKA (reference sequence). This CDR3 spans 13 amino acids. V lost 6 bases and J lost 5, with 13 bases in between. CDR3 residues: CSATGPPNEKLFF. The DNA of the CDR3 is TGCAGTGCAACCGGGCCCCCAAATGAAAAACTGTTTTTT.

The chain combines TRBV28 with TRBJ2-1, with D possibly being TRBD1 (5 bases). V dropped 4 bases and J dropped 0 bases, with 10 bases sitting between them. Germline values: CDR1 MDHEN, CDR2 SYDVKM. The CDR3 totals 15 residues. This CDR3 is CASSSGQSSYNEQFF. The CDR3 DNA is TGTGCCAGCAGTTCAGGACAAAGCTCCTACAATGAGCAGTTCTTC.

This clonotype has a count of ten or more. The chain recombines TRBV7-6 with TRBJ2-5; D gene ambiguous. The germline V gene encodes CDR1 SGHVS and CDR2 FNYEAQ. The CDR3 is made up of 14 amino acids. The V and J ends lost 2 bases and 5 bases respectively, with 12 bases between them. The CDR3 coding sequence is TGTGCCAGCAGCTTAATGCCGGGCCGGGAGACCCAGTACTTC. Its protein is CASSLMPGRETQYF.

This clonotype has a count of ten or more. The rearrangement uses TRBV5-1 and TRBJ2-1, with D perhaps given as TRBD1 or TRBD2 (6 bases each). CDR3 length equals 16 residues. The V and J ends lost 2 bases and 10 bases respectively, with 22 bases between them. Germline CDR1 reads SGHRS; CDR2 reads YFSETQ. CDR3 loop: CASSFLGGGTPAEQFF. The CDR3 DNA reads TGCGCCAGCAGCTTCCTTGGAGGGGGTACTCCGGCCGAGCAGTTCTTC.

This clonotype was counted ten times or more. The chain links TRBV20-1 to TRBJ1-6, with D maybe TRBD1 (5 bases). V lost 3 bases and J lost 3, with 15 bases in between. Looked up from germline, CDR1 is DFQATT and CDR2 is SNEGSKA (reference sequence). The CDR3 length is 16 residues. The CDR3 coding sequence is TGCAGTGCTAGGGGCCCAACAGGAAACTATAATTCACCCCTCCACTTT. Amino acid sequence: CSARGPTGNYNSPLHF.

The chain has TRBV4-3 and TRBJ2-1; 7 positions match TRBD1. The V gene end was trimmed by 2 bases and the J gene end by 6 bases; junction bases not matched to a gene: 7. CDR1 and CDR2 (germline): LGHNA, YSLEER. This CDR3 is 15 amino acids long. CDR3 coding DNA: TGCGCCAGCAGCCAAATTCAGGGGGTCGGCAATGAGCAGTTCTTC. Residues: CASSQIQGVGNEQFF.

The V gene is TRBV7-2, the J gene TRBJ2-3, with 9 bases lining up with TRBD2. V gave up 6 bases and J gave up 6 bases; unmatched junction bases: 7. The germline CDR1 and CDR2 sequences are SGHTA and FQGNSA. CDR3 size: 14 residues. This chain's CDR3 is CASRRAGGPDTQYF. The CDR3, as DNA: TGTGCCAGCAGACGGGCGGGGGGGCCGGATACGCAGTATTTT.

This clonotype came up a few times. The chain is built from TRBV5-4 and TRBJ1-6, with D unresolved. Deletions cut 3 bases from V and 8 bases from J, with 18 bases between. The CDR3 spans 16 residues. Germline CDR1 is SGHNT and CDR2 is YYREEE (reference sequence). This CDR3 is CASSSAGRSTHSPLHF. The CDR3 coding sequence is TGTGCCAGCAGCTCCGCGGGTCGATCGACTCATTCACCCCTCCACTTT. The variable domain in full, completed from reference TRBV5-4 and TRBJ1-6, reads ETGVTQSPTHLIKTRGQQVTLRCSSQSGHNTVSWYQQALGQGPQFIFQYYREEENGRGNFPPRFSGLQFPNYSSELNVNALELDDSALYLCASSSAGRSTHSPLHFGNGTRLTVT.

This clonotype was recorded a few times. The J gene is TRBJ2-5, the V gene TRBV20-1, with 8 bases identical to TRBD1. Trimming at V came to 5 bases and at J to 5 bases, leaving 7 bases not matched to a gene. Germline CDR1 is DFQATT and CDR2 is SNEGSKA (reference sequence). CDR3 size: 13 residues. CDR3 coding DNA: TGCAGTGCTCCCCGGACAGGGACGGAGACCCAGTACTTC. Translated, it gives CSAPRTGTETQYF.

The chain is built from TRBV29-1 and TRBJ2-3, with D hard to call. Deletions cut 6 bases from V and 13 bases from J, with 14 bases between. Germline V gene data show CDR1 as SQVTM and CDR2 as ANQGSEA. The CDR3 covers 10 residues. CDR3 region: CSVTWLREYF. In DNA form, the CDR3 reads TGCAGCGTAACGTGGTTAAGAGAGTATTTT.

The V and J genes are TRBV9 and TRBJ2-1, with D unresolved. This CDR3 is 12 amino acids long. Germline V gene lookup returns CDR1 SGDLS and CDR2 YYNGEE. The germline V and J ends were trimmed by 7 bases and 7 bases, with 12 bases remaining between them. For the CDR3, the DNA is TGTGCCAGCTCGAAGGATGTTAATGAGCAGTTCTTC. Protein: CASSKDVNEQFF.

In its sample, this clonotype was seen many times. The chain is built from TRBV7-9 and TRBJ2-3; TRBD2 matches 8 bases. J was trimmed by 6 bases and V by 7 bases; bases with no gene match: 9. Germline-derived CDR1 and CDR2 are SEHNR and FQNEAQ (reference sequence). CDR3 length equals 14 residues. CDR3 residues: CASTVSGSSDTQYF. As DNA, the CDR3 is TGTGCCAGCACCGTCAGCGGGAGTTCGGATACGCAGTATTTT.

This clonotype was detected many times. This rearrangement joins TRBV27 to TRBJ2-3, with D tentatively TRBD2 (5 bases). Trimming left V 6 bases short and J 0 bases short, with 13 bases between. The germline gives CDR1 MNHEY, CDR2 SMNVEV (reference sequence). The CDR3 loop spans 15 amino acids. CDR3 nucleotide sequence: TGTGCCAGCAGACGGACTCCCTTCAGCACAGATACGCAGTATTTT. Translated: CASRRTPFSTDTQYF.

This clonotype was seen more than once but under ten times. The chain recombines TRBV6-2 or TRBV6-3 with TRBJ2-4, with no clear D. From germline, CDR1 is MNHEY and CDR2 SVGEGT. The CDR3 loop spans 14 amino acids. V was cut by 7 bases and J by 0 bases, with 10 bases left in between. CDR3 nucleotides: TGTGCCAGCAATCCGGCCCTAGCCAAAAACATTCAGTACTTC. Its protein product is CASNPALAKNIQYF.

The rearrangement joins TRBV20-1 to TRBJ1-2, with 8 positions matching TRBD1. The CDR3 extends over 12 amino acids. The germline V gene has CDR1 DFQATT and CDR2 SNEGSKA (reference sequence). V was pared by 3 bases and J by 8 bases, with 5 bases of the junction left unmatched. The chain's CDR3 is CSASVTGEGYTF. CDR3 DNA sequence: TGCAGTGCTAGCGTGACAGGGGAGGGCTACACCTTC.

J is TRBJ1-2 and V is TRBV14; 11 positions match TRBD1. Germline loops: CDR1 SGHDN, CDR2 FVKESK. This CDR3 contains 16 residues. V was pared by 3 bases and J by 4 bases, with 7 bases of the junction left unmatched. Here the CDR3 DNA reads TGTGCCAGCAGCCATCTAACCGGGACAGGGGGCTATGGCTACACCTTC. It is translated as CASSHLTGTGGYGYTF.

This clonotype was counted ten times or more. This chain connects TRBV29-1 to TRBJ2-3; 8 bases are a match to TRBD2. The germline gives CDR1 SQVTM, CDR2 ANQGSEA. The CDR3 runs 13 residues. J lost 6 bases, V lost 7 bases, and 9 bases had no gene match. CDR3: CSGGTSPADTQYF. CDR3 DNA: TGCAGCGGGGGGACTAGTCCAGCCGATACGCAGTATTTT.

This clonotype was recorded many times. The J gene is TRBJ1-2, the V gene TRBV20-1; D is undetermined. Germline CDR1 is DFQATT and CDR2 is SNEGSKA (reference sequence). CDR3 length: 9 amino acids. The CDR3 coding sequence is TGCGGTCCCACGAGGGGCTACACCTTC. It encodes CGPTRGYTF.

This clonotype has more than one count but fewer than ten. The chain carries TRBV6-2 or TRBV6-3 and TRBJ1-1; D may be TRBD1 (6 bases). V lost 8 bases and J lost 2, with 9 bases in between. From germline, CDR1 is MNHEY and CDR2 SVGEGT. This CDR3 has 12 residues. This CDR3 is CASQGGNTEAFF. The CDR3 DNA reads TGTGCCAGCCAAGGGGGAAACACTGAAGCTTTCTTT.

The genes are TRBV4-3 and TRBJ2-1; 9 bases map to TRBD1. The J segment lost 5 bases and the V segment lost 4 bases, leaving 6 bases of the junction unmatched. The CDR3 consists of 15 residues. The germline gives CDR1 LGHNA, CDR2 YSLEER. CDR3: CASSRTGVDNNEQFF. CDR3 nucleotides: TGCGCCAGCAGCCGGACAGGGGTCGACAACAATGAGCAGTTCTTC.

This clonotype was seen ten or more times. The J gene is TRBJ1-5, the V gene TRBV18, with D unresolved. In germline, CDR1 is KGHSH, CDR2 LQKENI. Trimming cost V 2 bases and J 3 bases, with 8 bases left between them. The CDR3 has 14 amino acids. CDR3 sequence reads: CASSPVQSNQPQHF. The CDR3, as DNA: TGTGCCAGCTCACCAGTCCAGTCCAATCAGCCCCAGCATTTT.

This clonotype was recorded at least ten times. The rearrangement uses TRBV7-9 and TRBJ2-5, with 8 nucleotides matching TRBD1. The V gene end was trimmed by 7 bases and the J gene end by 1 base; junction bases not matched to a gene: 5. The CDR3 is 14 amino acids. CDR1 is SEHNR and CDR2 is FQNEAQ in the germline V gene (reference sequence). The CDR3, as DNA: TGTGCCAGCAACTACGGACAGGGCCAAGAGACCCAGTACTTC. Translation: CASNYGQGQETQYF.

This clonotype was seen repeatedly, ten times or more. The chain joins TRBV10-3 to TRBJ1-3; D might be TRBD1 (6 bases). The CDR3 totals 15 residues. Germline V gives CDR1 ENHRY, CDR2 SYGVKD. V was shortened by 4 bases and J by 0 bases, with 10 bases between the two germline ends. The CDR3 DNA follows: TGTGCCATCAGTGCCCGGGACATCTCTGGAAACACCATATATTTT. Translating gives CAISARDISGNTIYF.

This clonotype has a handful of counts. V usage is TRBV28 and J usage is TRBJ1-2, with 9 nucleotides matching TRBD1. The junction had 10 bases not matched to a gene; V was cut back by 6 bases and J by 8 bases. The length of the CDR3 is 14 residues. Germline-derived CDR1 and CDR2 are MDHEN and SYDVKM. CDR3 bases: TGTGCCAGCAGCTCCGGGACAGGGTTGCTCGGCTACACCTTC. Protein product: CASSSGTGLLGYTF.

In this sample, this clonotype turned up many times. The CDR3 bases are TGTGCCAGCAGTAACGGGGCCCCCTACAATGAGCAGTTCTTC. It yields the protein CASSNGAPYNEQFF. The chain links TRBV6-2 or TRBV6-3 to TRBJ2-1; D may match TRBD1 or TRBD2 (5 bases each). The CDR3 sequence is 14 residues long. Germline CDR1 is MNHEY and CDR2 is SVGEGT. V was clipped by 5 bases and J by 2 bases, with 10 bases between them.

This clonotype was observed a few times. The chain combines TRBV28 with TRBJ2-2; the D is unclear. CDR1 MDHEN and CDR2 SYDVKM come from the germline V gene. This CDR3 has 12 amino acids. V shed 10 bases and J shed 5 bases, with 11 bases lying between them. The CDR3 coding sequence is TGTGCCACCCTCCCCCTTACCGGGGAGCTGTTTTTT. Amino acid sequence: CATLPLTGELFF.

At least ten counts were recorded for this clonotype. The V gene is TRBV18, the J gene TRBJ1-2, with TRBD1 matching over 7 bases. This CDR3 contains 13 residues. The germline CDR1 and CDR2 sequences are KGHSH and LQKENI. V dropped 2 bases and J dropped 7; count of bases not matched to a gene: 4. CDR3 in DNA: TGTGCCAGCTCACCAGAGAGGGGGCTTGGCTACACCTTC. Amino acid sequence: CASSPERGLGYTF.

There are many counts of this clonotype. The chain links TRBV7-3 to TRBJ2-1; D remains ambiguous. Trimming shortened V by 5 bases and J by 10 bases, and 18 bases separated the two germline ends. Germline CDR1 is SGHTA and CDR2 is FQGTGA. The length of the CDR3 is 14 residues. This chain's CDR3 is CASSPPDGTMEQFF. CDR3 bases: TGTGCCAGCAGCCCCCCGGACGGCACAATGGAGCAGTTCTTC.